The rows below give T cell receptor beta chains drawn from one sample of a study of shared clonotypes between healthy human individuals. Assay used: immunoSEQ multiplex PCR; TCRdb lists only in-frame clones, some missing. Among about half a million clones, around 85% were seen once, and the ten largest hold roughly an eighth. The sample was PBMCs. The receptors were gathered from a woman in her 40s in good health. Some clones in this sample may be carry-over from other donors' samples. Each CDR3 is given with its conserved first and last residue. Each record gives: J gene, V gene, clone size, D gene, CDR3 DNA, CDR3 protein. A D gene is named only where the DNA matches it firmly. For some rows the clone size is stated as once, few or many, or as a class when expanded; others skip it.

J: TRBJ2-7
V: TRBV5-1
size: many
D: TRBD1
DNA: TGCGCCAGCAGCGACAGACAGGGTTACGAGCAGTACTTC
CDR3: CASSDRQGYEQYF

J: TRBJ2-3
V: TRBV6-5
size: -
D: TRBD2
DNA: TGTGCCAGCAGACTAGCGGGAGGCTTCACAGATACGCAGTATTTT
CDR3: CASRLAGGFTDTQYF

J: TRBJ2-5
V: TRBV7-3
size: -
D: TRBD1
DNA: TGTGCCAGCAGCGACAGGGGAGAGACCCAGTACTTC
CDR3: CASSDRGETQYF

J: TRBJ2-4
V: TRBV6-1
size: -
D: -
DNA: TGTGCCAGCAGTGAAGGGCCTATAGCCAAAAACATTCAGTACTTC
CDR3: CASSEGPIAKNIQYF

J: TRBJ2-3
V: TRBV2
size: -
D: -
DNA: TGTGCCAGCAGTTCCCTCGGGGCAGATACGCAGTATTTT
CDR3: CASSSLGADTQYF

J: TRBJ1-1
V: TRBV4-1
size: -
D: -
DNA: TGCGCCAGCAGCCAATGGGGGCCGACTGAAGCTTTCTTT
CDR3: CASSQWGPTEAFF

J: TRBJ1-3
V: TRBV29-1
size: many
D: TRBD1
DNA: TGCAGCGCCTCAACAGGGGGCAGTGGAAACACCATATATTTT
CDR3: CSASTGGSGNTIYF

J: TRBJ2-7
V: TRBV7-9
size: -
D: -
DNA: TGTGCCAGCAGCCACTACAGGGATTACGAGCAGTACTTC
CDR3: CASSHYRDYEQYF

J: TRBJ1-5
V: TRBV18
size: -
D: -
DNA: TGTGCCAGCTCACCAAGTCATAGGGTCAATCAGCCCCAGCATTTT
CDR3: CASSPSHRVNQPQHF

J: TRBJ2-1
V: TRBV29-1
size: -
D: -
DNA: TGCAGCCCTCTTCGAGGGAATGAGCAGTTCTTC
CDR3: CSPLRGNEQFF

J: TRBJ2-2
V: TRBV7-3
size: -
D: TRBD2
DNA: TGTGCCAGCAGCCCAAGGGCGGGAGGGGCGAACACCGGGGAGCTGTTTTTT
CDR3: CASSPRAGGANTGELFF

J: TRBJ1-1
V: TRBV23-1
size: -
D: -
DNA: TGCGCCAGCAGTCAGTTTGTCGGAGGGGAAACTGAAGCTTTCTTT
CDR3: CASSQFVGGETEAFF

J: TRBJ2-2
V: TRBV6-6
size: -
D: TRBD1
DNA: TGTGCCAGCACCATTACAGGGGAGAACACCGGGGAGCTGTTTTTT
CDR3: CASTITGENTGELFF

J: TRBJ2-2
V: TRBV7-2
size: once
D: -
DNA: TGTGCCAGCAGCAAAAAACGACAGTCGAACACCGGGGAGCTGTTTTTT
CDR3: CASSKKRQSNTGELFF

J: TRBJ2-3
V: TRBV28
size: -
D: -
DNA: TGTGCCAGCAGCCCCAGGCCCGGGGGGCCAGATACGCAGTATTTT
CDR3: CASSPRPGGPDTQYF

J: TRBJ2-2
V: TRBV11-1
size: -
D: TRBD2
DNA: TGTGCCAGCAGCTTTAGCGGGAGTGGGACCGGGGAGCTGTTTTTT
CDR3: CASSFSGSGTGELFF

J: TRBJ2-2
V: TRBV7-9
size: -
D: -
DNA: TGTGCCAGCAGCTTACTACAGGAGAGCGGGGAGCTGTTTTTT
CDR3: CASSLLQESGELFF

J: TRBJ2-7
V: TRBV6-6
size: -
D: -
DNA: TGTGCCAGCAGTTACTCGGTTTCAGACCCCTGCGAGCAGTACTTC
CDR3: CASSYSVSDPCEQYF

J: TRBJ2-7
V: TRBV5-1
size: -
D: TRBD2
DNA: TGCGCCAGCAGCCAGGAGTTACGGGAGGTGCAGTACTTC
CDR3: CASSQELREVQYF

J: TRBJ2-3
V: TRBV6-6
size: -
D: TRBD2
DNA: TGTGCCAGCAGACCAGGACTAGCGACAGATACGCAGTATTTT
CDR3: CASRPGLATDTQYF

J: TRBJ2-5
V: TRBV19
size: -
D: -
DNA: TGTGCCAGTAGTATCGGGGGTCCTGAGACCCAGTACTTC
CDR3: CASSIGGPETQYF

J: TRBJ2-3
V: TRBV7-3
size: few
D: -
DNA: TGTGCCAGCAGCTCCTCTGGGCGGTACACAGATACGCAGTATTTT
CDR3: CASSSSGRYTDTQYF

J: TRBJ2-1
V: TRBV28
size: -
D: -
DNA: TGTGCCAGCAGTCCCATCTGGGACAAGTCCGGTGAGCAGTTCTTC
CDR3: CASSPIWDKSGEQFF

J: TRBJ2-3
V: TRBV2
size: -
D: TRBD2
DNA: TGTGCCAGCAGTTCTGGACTAGCGGGAAACACAGATACGCAGTATTTT
CDR3: CASSSGLAGNTDTQYF

J: TRBJ2-7
V: TRBV6-5
size: few
D: TRBD2
DNA: TGTGCCAGCAGCAGCACCGGGACTAGTACTTACGAGCAGTACTTC
CDR3: CASSSTGTSTYEQYF

J: TRBJ2-7
V: TRBV5-4
size: few
D: -
DNA: TGTGCCAGCAGCTTGGGCGGAGGGGGCCCCTACGAGCAGTACTTC
CDR3: CASSLGGGGPYEQYF

J: TRBJ2-1
V: TRBV27
size: -
D: -
DNA: TGTGCCACCTCCGGGGTGGGGAGGTACAATGAGCAGTTCTTC
CDR3: CATSGVGRYNEQFF

J: TRBJ1-1
V: TRBV5-6
size: -
D: -
DNA: TGTGCCAGCAGCTTGTATTTGGGACCGCGTACTTATGAAGCTTTCTTT
CDR3: CASSLYLGPRTYEAFF

J: TRBJ2-7
V: TRBV11-2
size: many
D: TRBD2
DNA: TGTGCCAGCAGCCTCACTAGCGGCTCAGGCTACGAGCAGTACTTC
CDR3: CASSLTSGSGYEQYF

J: TRBJ2-3
V: TRBV5-4
size: -
D: TRBD2
DNA: TGTGCCAGCAGCTTGAGGCTAGCGGGAGCAGATACGCAGTATTTT
CDR3: CASSLRLAGADTQYF

J: TRBJ2-1
V: TRBV5-6
size: -
D: -
DNA: TGTGCCTCTGGTAAGGTCGGCTCCTACAATGAGCAGTTCTTC
CDR3: CASGKVGSYNEQFF

J: TRBJ2-7
V: TRBV7-9
size: few
D: -
DNA: TGTGCCAGCAGCCTACAGTCGTACGAGCAGTACTTC
CDR3: CASSLQSYEQYF

J: TRBJ2-7
V: TRBV28
size: -
D: TRBD2
DNA: TGTGCCAGCAGTTTACCACTAGCGGGAGCGAACGAGCAGTACTTC
CDR3: CASSLPLAGANEQYF

J: TRBJ1-5
V: TRBV7-9
size: -
D: TRBD1
DNA: TGTGCCAGCAGTCCAGGGGGCAATGGCAATCAGCCCCAGCATTTT
CDR3: CASSPGGNGNQPQHF

J: TRBJ2-3
V: TRBV5-1
size: -
D: -
DNA: TGCGCCAGCAGCTCGTCTGCCGGAGGGTCTAGCACAGATACGCAGTATTTT
CDR3: CASSSSAGGSSTDTQYF

J: TRBJ2-2
V: TRBV11-2
size: -
D: -
DNA: TGTGCCAGCAGCTTAGTGGGGGGTCACACCGGGGAGCTGTTTTTT
CDR3: CASSLVGGHTGELFF

J: TRBJ2-1
V: TRBV6-5
size: -
D: -
DNA: TGTGCCAGCAGCCCGGGGACCGTTCCGCCAAATGAGCAGTTCTTC
CDR3: CASSPGTVPPNEQFF

J: TRBJ1-1
V: TRBV7-2
size: -
D: -
DNA: TGTGCCAGCAGCTTCAGTGGGTTTTACGCTGAAGCTTTCTTT
CDR3: CASSFSGFYAEAFF

J: TRBJ2-2
V: TRBV11-2
size: -
D: TRBD2
DNA: TGTGCCAGCAAAATAGCGGGGACAAACACCGGGGAGCTGTTTTTT
CDR3: CASKIAGTNTGELFF

J: TRBJ2-7
V: TRBV28
size: once
D: TRBD2
DNA: TGTGCCAGCAGTTTATATACCCCGGGACTAGCGGGGTACCCCTCCTACGAGCAGTACTTC
CDR3: CASSLYTPGLAGYPSYEQYF

J: TRBJ2-7
V: TRBV5-1
size: -
D: -
DNA: TGCGCCAGCAGCCAAGGACAGCCTTTCGGCGTTTCCTACGAGCAGTACTTC
CDR3: CASSQGQPFGVSYEQYF

J: TRBJ1-1
V: TRBV14
size: -
D: -
DNA: TGTGCCAGCAGCGAGGCGAGGGAAGCTTTCTTT
CDR3: CASSEAREAFF

J: TRBJ1-2
V: TRBV7-8
size: once
D: -
DNA: TGTGCCAGCAGCTTAGCGCGGAGTGGTGGCTACACCTTC
CDR3: CASSLARSGGYTF

J: TRBJ2-5
V: TRBV5-1
size: -
D: -
DNA: TGCGCCAGCAGCTTTTCCCAGACCCAAGAGACCCAGTACTTC
CDR3: CASSFSQTQETQYF

J: TRBJ2-1
V: TRBV7-6
size: -
D: -
DNA: TGTGCCAGCAGCCTTCCGGGATCACACAATGAGCAGTTCTTC
CDR3: CASSLPGSHNEQFF

J: TRBJ2-5
V: TRBV9
size: -
D: -
DNA: TGTGCCAGCAGCGAGGGGGGGGACCCCCAAGAGACCCAGTACTTC
CDR3: CASSEGGDPQETQYF

J: TRBJ2-5
V: TRBV9
size: -
D: -
DNA: TGTGCCAGCAGCTTGACCCAGGAGACCCAGTACTTC
CDR3: CASSLTQETQYF

J: TRBJ1-4
V: TRBV27
size: -
D: TRBD1
DNA: TGTGCCAGCAGCCTACGGGGGACAGGGGGGGAAAAACTGTTTTTT
CDR3: CASSLRGTGGEKLFF

J: TRBJ1-3
V: TRBV5-6
size: -
D: TRBD1
DNA: TGTGCCAGCCAGGGACAGGCGACCTCTGGAAACACCATATATTTT
CDR3: CASQGQATSGNTIYF

J: TRBJ2-5
V: TRBV7-8
size: -
D: -
DNA: TGTGCCAGCAGCTTAATAGCCCGCGGAGAGACCCAGTACTTC
CDR3: CASSLIARGETQYF

J: TRBJ1-2
V: TRBV28
size: -
D: -
DNA: TGTGCCAGCGCACGAAACTATGGCTACACCTTC
CDR3: CASARNYGYTF

J: TRBJ1-2
V: TRBV28
size: -
D: TRBD1
DNA: TGTGCCAGCAGTACGCCCCCCGGGACAGGGGGTGCAGTAGATGGCTACACCTTC
CDR3: CASSTPPGTGGAVDGYTF

J: TRBJ2-7
V: TRBV7-2
size: -
D: TRBD1
DNA: TGTGCCAGCAGGCAGACAGGGGGCGAGCAGTACTTC
CDR3: CASRQTGGEQYF

J: TRBJ2-7
V: TRBV28
size: once
D: TRBD1
DNA: TGTGCCAGCAGTTTATCCCTGACAGGGAACTACGAGCAGTACTTC
CDR3: CASSLSLTGNYEQYF

J: TRBJ2-7
V: TRBV7-8
size: -
D: TRBD1
DNA: TGTGCCAGCAGCCTACGCCGAGGGGGACAGGGCTCCTACGAGCAGTACTTC
CDR3: CASSLRRGGQGSYEQYF

J: TRBJ1-2
V: TRBV5-6
size: -
D: TRBD1
DNA: TGTGCCAGCAGCCAGGACAGGGGGCTTAACTATGGCTACACCTTC
CDR3: CASSQDRGLNYGYTF